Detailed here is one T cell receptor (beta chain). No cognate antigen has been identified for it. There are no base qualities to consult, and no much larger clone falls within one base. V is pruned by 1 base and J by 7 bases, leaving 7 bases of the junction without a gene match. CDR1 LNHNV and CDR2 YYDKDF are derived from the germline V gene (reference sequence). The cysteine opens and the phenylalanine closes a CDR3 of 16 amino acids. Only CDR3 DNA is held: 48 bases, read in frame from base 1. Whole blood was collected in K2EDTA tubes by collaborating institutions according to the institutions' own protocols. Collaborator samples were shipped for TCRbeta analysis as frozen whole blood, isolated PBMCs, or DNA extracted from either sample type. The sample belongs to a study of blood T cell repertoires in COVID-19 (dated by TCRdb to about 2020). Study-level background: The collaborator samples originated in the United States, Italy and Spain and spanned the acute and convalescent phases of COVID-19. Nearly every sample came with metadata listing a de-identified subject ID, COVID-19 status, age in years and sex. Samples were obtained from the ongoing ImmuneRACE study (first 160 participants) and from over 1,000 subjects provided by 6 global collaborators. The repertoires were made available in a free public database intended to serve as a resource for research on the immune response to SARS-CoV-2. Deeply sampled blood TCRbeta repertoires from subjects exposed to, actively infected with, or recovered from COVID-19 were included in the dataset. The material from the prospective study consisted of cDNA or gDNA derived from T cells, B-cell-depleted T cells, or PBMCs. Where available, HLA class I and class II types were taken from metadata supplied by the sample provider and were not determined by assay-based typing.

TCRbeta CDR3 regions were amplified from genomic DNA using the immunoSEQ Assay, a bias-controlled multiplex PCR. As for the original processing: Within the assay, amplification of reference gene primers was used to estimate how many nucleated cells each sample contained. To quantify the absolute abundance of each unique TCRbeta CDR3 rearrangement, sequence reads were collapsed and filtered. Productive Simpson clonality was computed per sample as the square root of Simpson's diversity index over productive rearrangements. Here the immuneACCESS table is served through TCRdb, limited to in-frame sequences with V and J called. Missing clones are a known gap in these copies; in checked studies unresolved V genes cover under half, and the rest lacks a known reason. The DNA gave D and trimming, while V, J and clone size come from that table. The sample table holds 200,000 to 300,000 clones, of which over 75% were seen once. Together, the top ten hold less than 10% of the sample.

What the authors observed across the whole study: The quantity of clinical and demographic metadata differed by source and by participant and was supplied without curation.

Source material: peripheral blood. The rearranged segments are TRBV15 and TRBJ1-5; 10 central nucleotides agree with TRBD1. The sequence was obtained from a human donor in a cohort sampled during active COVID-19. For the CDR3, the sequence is CATSRGGQGIGQPQHF. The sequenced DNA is TGTGCCACCAGCAGAGGGGGACAGGGGATAGGGCAGCCCCAGCATTTT. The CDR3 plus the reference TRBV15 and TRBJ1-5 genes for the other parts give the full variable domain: DAMVIQNPRYQVTQFGKPVTLSCSQTLNHNVMYWYQQKSSQAPKLLFHYYDKDFNNEADTPDNFQSRRPNTSFCFLDIRSPGLGDTAMYLCATSRGGQGIGQPQHFGDGTRLSIL.